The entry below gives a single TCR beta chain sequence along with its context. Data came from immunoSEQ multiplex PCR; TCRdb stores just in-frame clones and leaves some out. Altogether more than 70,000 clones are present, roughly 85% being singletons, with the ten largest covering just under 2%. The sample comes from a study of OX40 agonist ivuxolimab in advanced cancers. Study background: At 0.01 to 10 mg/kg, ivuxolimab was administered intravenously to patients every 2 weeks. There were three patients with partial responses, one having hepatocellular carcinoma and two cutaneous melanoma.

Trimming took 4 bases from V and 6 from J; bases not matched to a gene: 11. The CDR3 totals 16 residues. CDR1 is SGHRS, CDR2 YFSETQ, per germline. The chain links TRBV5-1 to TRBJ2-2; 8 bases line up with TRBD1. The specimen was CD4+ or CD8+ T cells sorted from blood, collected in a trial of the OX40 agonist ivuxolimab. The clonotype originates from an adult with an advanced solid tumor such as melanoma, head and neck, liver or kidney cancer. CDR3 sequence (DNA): TGCGCCAGCAGCCCATCCGGGACAGGACTCCCCGGGGAGCTGTTTTTT. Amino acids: CASSPSGTGLPGELFF.